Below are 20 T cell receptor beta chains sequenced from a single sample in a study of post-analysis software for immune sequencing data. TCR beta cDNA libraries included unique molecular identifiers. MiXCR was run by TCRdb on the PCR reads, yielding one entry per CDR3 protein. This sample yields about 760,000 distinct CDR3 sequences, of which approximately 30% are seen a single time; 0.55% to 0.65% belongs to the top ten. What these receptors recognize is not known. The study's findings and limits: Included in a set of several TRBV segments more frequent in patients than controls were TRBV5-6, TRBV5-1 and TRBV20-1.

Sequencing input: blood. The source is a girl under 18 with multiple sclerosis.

The CDR3 DNA is TGTGCCAGCAAGTCCGGACCCTACGAGCAGTACTTC. Protein product: CASKSGPYEQYF. This chain joins TRBV12-3 or TRBV12-4 and TRBJ2-7; unclear D gene. Trimming cost V 7 bases and J 2 bases, with 9 bases left between them. The CDR3 contains 12 residues.

This CDR3 reads CASSHPMGGGTGELFF. For the CDR3, the DNA is TGTGCCAGCAGTCACCCTATGGGGGGCGGCACCGGGGAGCTGTTTTTT. The V gene is TRBV28, the J gene TRBJ2-2; either TRBD1 or TRBD2 may supply D (6 bases each). Germline V CDR1 and CDR2: MDHEN, SYDVKM. CDR3 length: 16 residues. V was clipped by 5 bases and J by 4 bases, with 17 bases between them. Full variable domain (outside the CDR3, taken from reference TRBV28 and TRBJ2-2): DVKVTQSSRYLVKRTGEKVFLECVQDMDHENMFWYRQDPGLGLRLIYFSYDVKMKEKGDIPEGYSVSREKKERFSLILESASTNQTSMYLCASSHPMGGGTGELFFGEGSRLTVL.

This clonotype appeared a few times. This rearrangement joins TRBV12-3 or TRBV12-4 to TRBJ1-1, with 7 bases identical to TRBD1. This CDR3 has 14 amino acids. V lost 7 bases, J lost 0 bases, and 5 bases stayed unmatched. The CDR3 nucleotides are TGTGCCAGCACCCTGACAGGGATGAACACTGAAGCTTTCTTT. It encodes CASTLTGMNTEAFF.

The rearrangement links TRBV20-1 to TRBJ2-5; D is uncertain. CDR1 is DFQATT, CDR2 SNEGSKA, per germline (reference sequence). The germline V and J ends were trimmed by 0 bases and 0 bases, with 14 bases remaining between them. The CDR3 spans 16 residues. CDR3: CSARDYLGRYQETQYF. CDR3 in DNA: TGCAGTGCTAGAGACTACCTAGGGCGGTACCAAGAGACCCAGTACTTC.

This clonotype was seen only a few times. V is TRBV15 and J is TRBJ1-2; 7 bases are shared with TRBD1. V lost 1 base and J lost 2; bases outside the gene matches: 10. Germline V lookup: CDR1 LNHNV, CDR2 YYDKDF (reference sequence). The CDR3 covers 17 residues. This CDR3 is CATSRATLPQGNYGYTF. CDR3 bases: TGTGCCACCAGCAGAGCCACTTTGCCACAGGGGAACTATGGCTACACCTTC. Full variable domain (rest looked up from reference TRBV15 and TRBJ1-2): DAMVIQNPRYQVTQFGKPVTLSCSQTLNHNVMYWYQQKSSQAPKLLFHYYDKDFNNEADTPDNFQSRRPNTSFCFLDIRSPGLGDTAMYLCATSRATLPQGNYGYTFGSGTRLTVV.

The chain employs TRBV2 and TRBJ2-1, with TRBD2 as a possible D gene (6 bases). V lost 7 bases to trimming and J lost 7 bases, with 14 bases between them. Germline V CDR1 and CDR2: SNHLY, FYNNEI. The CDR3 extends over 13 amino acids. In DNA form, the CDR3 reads TGTGCCAGCAACTACCTGGGGGGAAATGAGCAGTTCTTC. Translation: CASNYLGGNEQFF.

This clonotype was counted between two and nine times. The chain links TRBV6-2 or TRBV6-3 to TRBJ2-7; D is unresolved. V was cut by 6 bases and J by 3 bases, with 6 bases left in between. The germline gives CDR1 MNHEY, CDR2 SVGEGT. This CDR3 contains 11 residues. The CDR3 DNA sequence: TGTGCCAGCAGCCGGTTCTACGAGCAGTACTTC. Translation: CASSRFYEQYF.

Here the CDR3 reads CASSLGAGKNTEAFF. Here the CDR3 DNA reads TGTGCCAGCAGCTTAGGGGCAGGAAAGAACACTGAAGCTTTCTTT. The chain is built from TRBV7-2 and TRBJ1-1; no clear D. The CDR3 runs to 15 residues. V lost 1 base, J lost 1 base, and 10 bases lay in between. In germline, CDR1 is SGHTA, CDR2 FQGNSA.

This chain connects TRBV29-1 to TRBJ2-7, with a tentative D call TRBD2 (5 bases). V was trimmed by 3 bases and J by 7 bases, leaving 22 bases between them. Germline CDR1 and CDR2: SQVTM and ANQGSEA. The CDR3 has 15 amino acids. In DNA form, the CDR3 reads TGCAGCGTTGAGTATGAAGGGAGCTCCTACAATGAGCAGTACTTC. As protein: CSVEYEGSSYNEQYF.

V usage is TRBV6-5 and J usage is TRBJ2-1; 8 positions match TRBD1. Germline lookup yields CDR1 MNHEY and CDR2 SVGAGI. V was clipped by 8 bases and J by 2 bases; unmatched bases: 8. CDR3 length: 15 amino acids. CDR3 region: CASPSPGGTYNEQFF. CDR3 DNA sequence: TGTGCCAGCCCGTCACCAGGGGGCACCTACAATGAGCAGTTCTTC.

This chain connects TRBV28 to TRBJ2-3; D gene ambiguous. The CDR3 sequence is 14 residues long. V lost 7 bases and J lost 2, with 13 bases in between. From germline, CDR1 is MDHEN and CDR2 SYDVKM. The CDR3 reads CASKLGAPTDTQYF. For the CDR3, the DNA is TGTGCCAGCAAACTGGGCGCCCCCACAGATACGCAGTATTTT.

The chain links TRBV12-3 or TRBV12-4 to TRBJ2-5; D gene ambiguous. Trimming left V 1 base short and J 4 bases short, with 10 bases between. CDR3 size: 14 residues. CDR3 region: CASSLVPGPETQYF. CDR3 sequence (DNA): TGTGCCAGCAGTTTAGTTCCGGGCCCAGAGACCCAGTACTTC.

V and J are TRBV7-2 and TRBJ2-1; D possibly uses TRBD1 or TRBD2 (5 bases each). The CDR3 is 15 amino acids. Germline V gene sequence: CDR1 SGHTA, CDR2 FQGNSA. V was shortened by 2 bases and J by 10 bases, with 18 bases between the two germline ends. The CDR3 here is CASSLTGPPVIEQFF. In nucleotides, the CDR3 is TGTGCCAGCAGCTTAACGGGACCTCCCGTGATAGAGCAGTTCTTC.

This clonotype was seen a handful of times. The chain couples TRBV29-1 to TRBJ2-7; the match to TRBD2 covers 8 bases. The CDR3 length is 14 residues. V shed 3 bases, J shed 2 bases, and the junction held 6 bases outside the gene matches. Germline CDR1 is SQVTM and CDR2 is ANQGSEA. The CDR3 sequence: CSVDMGLGPYEQYF. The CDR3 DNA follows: TGCAGCGTTGATATGGGACTAGGGCCCTACGAGCAGTACTTC.

CDR3: CASSLAPRRGRNYNEQFF. CDR3 bases: TGTGCCAGCAGCTTAGCCCCCCGGAGGGGGCGAAACTACAATGAGCAGTTCTTC. V and J are TRBV7-2 and TRBJ2-1; D may be TRBD1 (7 bases). The germline V gene has CDR1 SGHTA and CDR2 FQGNSA. V was pared by 0 bases and J by 3 bases, with 18 bases between. The CDR3 spans 18 residues.

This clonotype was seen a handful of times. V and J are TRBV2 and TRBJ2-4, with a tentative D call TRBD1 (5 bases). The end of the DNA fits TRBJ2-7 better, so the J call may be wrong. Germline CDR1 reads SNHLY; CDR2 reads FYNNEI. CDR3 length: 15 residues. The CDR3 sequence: CASSETAGPVYEQYF. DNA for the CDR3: TGTGCCAGCAGTGAAACGGCAGGGCCCGTTTACGAGCAGTACTTC.

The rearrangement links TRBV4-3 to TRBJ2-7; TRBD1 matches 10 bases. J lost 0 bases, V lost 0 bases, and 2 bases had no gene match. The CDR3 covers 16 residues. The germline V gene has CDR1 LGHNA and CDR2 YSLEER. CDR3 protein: CASSQDRTGGSYEQYF. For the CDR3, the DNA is TGCGCCAGCAGCCAAGACCGGACAGGGGGCTCCTACGAGCAGTACTTC.

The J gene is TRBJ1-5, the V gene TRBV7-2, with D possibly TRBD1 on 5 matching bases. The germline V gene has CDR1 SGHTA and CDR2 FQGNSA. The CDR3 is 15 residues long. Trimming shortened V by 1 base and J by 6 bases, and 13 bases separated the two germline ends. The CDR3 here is CASSLDGTGSQPQHF. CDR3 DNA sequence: TGTGCCAGCAGCTTAGATGGTACAGGAAGTCAGCCCCAGCATTTT. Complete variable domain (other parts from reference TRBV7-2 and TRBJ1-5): GAGVSQSPSNKVTEKGKDVELRCDPISGHTALYWYRQSLGQGLEFLIYFQGNSAPDKSGLPSDRFSAERTGGSVSTLTIQRTQQEDSAVYLCASSLDGTGSQPQHFGDGTRLSIL.

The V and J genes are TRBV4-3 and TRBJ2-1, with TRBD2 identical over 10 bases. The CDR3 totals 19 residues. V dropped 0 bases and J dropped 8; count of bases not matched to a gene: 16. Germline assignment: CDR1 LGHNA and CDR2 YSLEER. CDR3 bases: TGCGCCAGCAGCCAAGATCTCGGGGCTAGCGGGAGTAATTTCGATGAGCAGTTCTTC. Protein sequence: CASSQDLGASGSNFDEQFF.

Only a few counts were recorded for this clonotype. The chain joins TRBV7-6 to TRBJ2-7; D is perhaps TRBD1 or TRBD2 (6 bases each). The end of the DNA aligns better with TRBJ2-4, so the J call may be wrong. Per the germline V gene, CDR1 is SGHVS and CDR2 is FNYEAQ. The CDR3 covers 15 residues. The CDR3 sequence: CASSPEGGSPAIQYF. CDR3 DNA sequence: TGTGCCAGCAGCCCCGAGGGGGGCAGCCCGGCCATTCAGTACTTC.